The clone carrying this T cell receptor (beta chain) has a single count. The CDR3 loop spans 15 amino acids. V was trimmed by 4 bases and J by 6 bases, leaving 18 bases between them. The germline V gene encodes CDR1 MNHEY and CDR2 SVGAGI. Generated by immunoSEQ multiplex PCR, the TCRdb table keeps only in-frame clones and is missing some. The sample includes 65,000 to 100,000 clones, 91% of them seen just once. The data derive from a study of control samples from healthy donors and cancer patients. The sequenced sample was blood. The source of this sequence is a man aged 45 to 65 in good health. This chain links TRBV6-5 with TRBJ1-2, with unresolved D. DNA of the CDR3: TGTGCCAGCAGTTCCGATGCGATAGATTTTAATGGCTACACCTTC. Its translation: CASSSDAIDFNGYTF.